The source of this T cell receptor (beta chain) is a study of cytomegalovirus exposure and HLA in healthy donors (dated by TCRdb to 2015 to 2018). Describing the broader study: An earlier analysis of about 530 of the donors reported approximately 260 Gb of sequence data and 95 million to 120 million unique TCR beta sequences obtained from roughly 170 million T cells. Of the roughly 390 genotyped donors, 81% were placed in the genetic ancestry cluster associated with self-reported Caucasian donors. A later genetic analysis took genome-wide SNP genotypes for 398 of the 666 donors and used that subset as a discovery cohort. High-throughput TCR immunosequencing, statistical association of individual TCRs with disease status, and machine learning were combined to predict cytomegalovirus infection status. Among around 400 genotyped donors of the cohort, an average of roughly 230,000 unique TCR beta nucleotide sequences was sequenced per donor, of which 15% to 20% were non-productive. Five DR-DQ haplotypes were handled as single units for association and clustering, since linkage in the cohort was strong. Typing coverage differed by locus: A, B, C, DRB1 and DQB1 were typed in about 629-630 donors, DQA1 in 522, DPA1 in around 580, and DPB1 in about 450. All discovery cohort repertoires had been generated using a single sequencing platform. Along with the approximately 650-subject first cohort, a separate validation cohort of around 120 different subjects was used. HLA typing covered class I and class II loci at four-digit resolution. To decide whether each TCR beta V gene segment behaved as functional or pseudogenic, an earlier analysis of approximately 620 of the donors relied on high-throughput TCR beta sequencing. Roughly 300 gigabases of sequencing data and approximately 91 million unique TCR sequences made up an early release that covered around 640 HLA-typed donors. The aim of the study was to test whether cataloging public T cell receptors could identify signatures of past pathogen exposure. To study patterns of TCR occurrence, a later analysis re-analyzed previously published TCR beta repertoires from 550 to 800 donors and added high-resolution HLA genotyping. The study profiled the T cell repertoires of fewer than 850 subjects by immunosequencing and related them to cytomegalovirus serostatus. Rather than drawing on any new phenotypic data, the later analysis identified candidate immune exposures from TCR beta sequences and the way those sequences occurred across donors. Donor age, sex, ethnicity and CMV serostatus were collected together with the repertoire data. On the study overall, not on this receptor specifically: The authors suggested that the approach could potentially be extended to other disease states and immunological phenotypes. The only immune exposure information available for the cohort was CMV serostatus. The study listed over 150 TCR beta chains as associated with cytomegalovirus. At a false discovery rate of 0.05, a later analysis linked approximately 18,000 TCR beta sequences to specific HLA alleles. Compared with equally common non-associated chains, HLA-associated TCR beta chains in a later analysis were more clonally expanded and had lower generation probabilities. A group of highly shared sequence variants was considered likely to be a technical artifact of the sequencing pipeline. Some IMGT-functional V segments, including TRBV6-2 and TRBV6-3, could not be distinguished by the 87-base-pair reads and were therefore excluded. The earlier analysis of fewer than 750 of the donors excluded roughly 17 rarely observed V segments, including chromosome 9 orphons, because counts were too low. A later genetic analysis reported fewer N-insertions in productive TCRs among donors in an Asian-associated ancestry cluster than the roughly 620-donor mean. A further reported finding was that TCR beta sequences accurately predicted the HLA-A and HLA-B alleles for most subjects in the first cohort. According to a later analysis, parvovirus B19, influenza, CMV and Epstein-Barr virus appeared linked to several top co-occurrence clusters. When HLA alleles, especially DR and DQ, strongly co-occurred, attributing TCR associations to individual alleles was difficult. V-gene and J-gene trimming of TCR beta chains was associated with a missense DCLRE1C variant in a later genetic analysis, and the association was replicated in an independent cohort. Most TCR sequences were seen in very few donors, while some public TCRs were found in many individuals. In a later analysis, most CMV-associated TCR beta chains were found to appear HLA-restricted, with HLA associations seemingly driven largely by CMV exposure. In both the original and validation cohorts, the classifier was reported to diagnose cytomegalovirus status with high specificity and sensitivity. A few of the identified cytomegalovirus-associated TCR beta chains were confirmed in vitro to be specific for cytomegalovirus antigens. Broadly in line with IMGT annotations, most TCR beta V segments showed up in productive rearrangements about 90% or about 30% of the time in an earlier analysis of approximately 600 of the donors. The presence/absence analyses assumed that sequencing depth was roughly uniform across donors, and that assumption may not be true. HLA typing was unavailable for some donors at each locus, so association tests used only the typed subset. In this cohort, only TCR beta chains were sequenced, and detectable features were limited by the absence of alpha or paired-chain data. According to a later analysis, TCR association rates differed among HLA loci, with DRB1 alleles showing the most associated TCRs and HLA-C alleles showing the fewest. Linkage disequilibrium might explain the correlated functional status among segregating V segments, but an unknown experimental factor could not be excluded.

The cohort was made up of under 800 healthy bone marrow donors. At the time of sampling, all cohort members were nominally healthy, though unrecorded immune exposures were likely present. The donor tested CMV seronegative, placing the donor among the approximately 400 seronegative members of the cohort. Each donor provided a peripheral blood sample, and peripheral blood mononuclear cells were used for TCR beta sequencing. The Qiagen DNeasy Blood Extraction Kit was used to extract genomic DNA from the blood cell samples. This clone was found a few times. Its antigen has not been determined. No base quality information exists; no much larger clone differs at one position. Library method: the immunoSEQ multiplex PCR assay. The multiplex PCR relied on a mix of 60 forward primers for TCR Vbeta segments and 13 reverse primers for TCR Jbeta segments. The CDR3 region of rearranged TCR beta genes was amplified from genomic DNA by a multiplex PCR assay. On the Illumina HiSeq System, the amplified TCR beta libraries were sequenced as 87-base-pair reads. The source study handled its data this way. A later analysis counted approximately 76 million unique TCR beta chains across the 500 to 850 repertoires, and about 10 million of these chains were shared by at least two donors. A nearest-neighbor algorithm error-corrected the raw reads and collapsed the reads into unique sequences, merging closely related sequences to remove PCR and sequencing errors. Alignment of CDR3 sequences to IMGT reference sequences was used to assign V, D and J gene segments. For a sequence to be retained, a match of at least six nucleotides to both a V gene segment and a J gene segment was required. A rearrangement counted as productive if the CDR3 had no stop codons and remained in frame with V and J, and every other rearrangement counted as non-productive. CDR3 was defined by IMGT convention, running from the second conserved V-encoded cysteine to the conserved J-encoded phenylalanine. In an earlier analysis of some 550 of the donors, sequences lacking an unambiguous match to a single V gene segment were excluded. An earlier analysis of a few hundred of the donors classified V segments as functional when productive rearrangements were above 56.7% and as segregating when the standard deviation between donors was above 5%. To diagnose cytomegalovirus status from the catalog of TCR beta chain sequences, a statistical classification framework was built. In a later analysis, TCR nucleotide sequences were compared against IMGT/GENE-DB human TR gene sequences so that V and J genes could be assigned. The TCRdist pipeline was used in a later analysis to assign CDR3 sequences and most-parsimonious VDJ recombination scenarios. In a later analysis, each TCR beta chain was defined by its CDR3 amino acid sequence together with its V-gene family, and reads lacking a unique V-gene family were excluded. As a way to deal with suspected cross-contamination and a sequencing artifact, a later analysis dropped more than 500 nucleotide sequences that were highly shared and had low generation probability. A later analysis calculated a clonal expansion index for each public chain from normalized within-repertoire ranks of inferred template counts. In a later analysis, generation probabilities were computed with a VDJ recombination model fitted to out-of-frame rearrangements, and the resulting probabilities were checked against IGoR. In a later analysis, hypergeometric tests were used to score TCR-TCR, TCR-HLA and TCR-CMV co-occurrence, with a repertoire-size bias correction applied to TCR pairs. A later analysis estimated false discovery rates by permuting HLA or CMV assignments 20 times. A later analysis grouped co-occurring TCRs with DBSCAN, adding TCRdist sequence similarity when clustering within HLA-allele-positive subsets. Repertoires with fewer than 30,000 or more than 120,000 public chains, plus five repertoires with anomalous nucleotide sharing, were excluded from co-occurrence clustering. The immuneACCESS repertoire file appears here via TCRdb, limited to in-frame rearrangements. These files lack a portion of the clones; in checked studies, under half of the deficit traces to unresolved V genes, and the cause of the others is not known. Clone size and V and J calls were adopted from that table, with D and trimming inferred from the DNA. This sample is represented by approximately 130,000 clones; 70% to 75% of them were singletons. The top ten clones comprise roughly 3.1% of the sample.

The CDR3 numbers 12 residues from cysteine through phenylalanine. CDR3 DNA is the only sequence kept; it has 36 bases, read in frame from the first base. V is reduced by 9 bases and J by 5 bases, leaving a spacing of 14 bases between them. Via the germline V gene, CDR1 is MDHEN and CDR2 SYDVKM. The chain joins TRBV28 to TRBJ2-7, with a tentative D gene TRBD1 over 5 matching bases. This clonotype originated in a man under 40 in good health and CMV-seronegative. Input material: PBMCs. The CDR3 region reads CASIRGRDEQYF. In nucleotides, the sequence is TGTGCCAGTATAAGGGGAAGAGACGAGCAGTACTTC.